This TCR beta chain was recovered during a study of beta chain features in type 1 diabetes. Study summary: Across all samples, roughly 99 million sorted cells were examined.

Study outcomes and limitations: All four CD4+ subsets of Type 1 diabetes patients contained TCRB CDR3s that were moderately but significantly shorter. Among patients, naive, central memory and Treg TCRB repertoires appeared more similar than among healthy donors.

V dropped 0 bases and J dropped 2 bases, with 7 bases sitting between them. This CDR3 has 14 amino acids. The germline V gene encodes CDR1 SGDLS and CDR2 YYNGEE. To note about this clone: Its antigen is currently unknown.

Since all of the isolated RNA was reverse transcribed, expressed TCRB transcripts were what got sequenced. Only in-frame clones appear in the TCRdb table, and some are missing; sequencing was by immunoSEQ multiplex PCR. The sample records around 600,000 clones, roughly 12% being singletons. The source of this sequence is a man aged 25 to 40 with type 1 diabetes. V and J are TRBV9 and TRBJ2-3; D unclear. The sequenced sample was naive CD4+ T cells from blood. CDR3 region: CASSVGPDTDTQYF. The CDR3 bases are TGTGCCAGCAGCGTAGGCCCCGACACAGATACGCAGTATTTT.